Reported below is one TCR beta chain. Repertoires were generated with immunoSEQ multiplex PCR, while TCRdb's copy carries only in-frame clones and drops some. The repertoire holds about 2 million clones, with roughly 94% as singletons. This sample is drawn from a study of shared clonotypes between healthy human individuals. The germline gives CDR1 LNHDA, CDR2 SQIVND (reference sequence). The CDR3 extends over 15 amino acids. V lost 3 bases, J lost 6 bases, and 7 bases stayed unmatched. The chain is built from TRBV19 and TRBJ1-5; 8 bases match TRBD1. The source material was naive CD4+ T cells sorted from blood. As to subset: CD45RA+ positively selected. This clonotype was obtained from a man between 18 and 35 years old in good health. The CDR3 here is CASSIAQGASQPQHF. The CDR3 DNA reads TGTGCCAGTAGTATTGCCCAGGGGGCAAGTCAGCCCCAGCATTTT.